This T cell receptor (beta chain) was sequenced during a study of cytomegalovirus exposure and HLA in healthy donors. Study context: There were roughly 120 million unique TCR beta sequences, drawn from 150 million to 200 million T cells, in an earlier analysis. Study-wide findings and caveats: Later analysis identified some 16,000 TCR beta sequences associated with HLA alleles, using a false discovery rate threshold of 0.05. TCR beta sequences reportedly predicted most subjects' HLA-A and HLA-B alleles accurately. In a later analysis, CMV-associated beta chains were mostly HLA-associated, it appeared.

The study ran its PCR with 60 Vbeta and 13 Jbeta primers. Some clones are missing from TCRdb's copy, which holds only in-frame ones; the method was immunoSEQ multiplex PCR. This table holds under 200,000 clones, 79% found once. A word on this clone: Its antigen is as yet unknown.

Sequences were obtained from PBMCs. The TCR sequence derives from a woman in her forties in good health and CMV-seronegative.

This chain's CDR3 is CASSLQRGQAPDTQYF. As DNA, the CDR3 is TGTGCCAGCAGCCTTCAGCGGGGCCAGGCCCCAGATACGCAGTATTTT. V usage is TRBV4-2 and J usage is TRBJ2-3, with 7 bases fitting TRBD2. This CDR3 has 16 residues. V trimming: 4 bases; J trimming: 4 bases; junction bases outside the gene matches: 11. Germline assignment: CDR1 LGHNA and CDR2 YNFKEQ.